A single sample is the source of the 30 T cell receptor beta chains below, sequenced in a study of cytomegalovirus exposure and HLA in healthy donors. Amplification used 60 Vbeta primers and 13 Jbeta primers. The data were produced by immunoSEQ multiplex PCR, yet TCRdb's version contains in-frame clones alone and is incomplete. The table lists roughly 120,000 clones, less than 70% of them singletons. The sequenced material came from PBMCs. These receptors were obtained from a woman aged 70-85 years in good health and CMV-seropositive.

This clone appeared once. This chain connects TRBV7-2 to TRBJ1-3; 7 positions match TRBD1. CDR1 SGHTA and CDR2 FQGNSA come from the germline V gene. This CDR3 region has 16 residues. With V trimmed by 4 bases and J by 0 bases, 6 bases remained unmatched. CDR3 sequence (DNA): TGTGCCAGCAGCTCGCAGGGGGGCCTCTCTGGAAACACCATATATTTT. This sequence encodes CASSSQGGLSGNTIYF.

The chain uses TRBV9 and TRBJ2-2, with TRBD2 matching over 8 bases. The V gene's germline CDR1 is SGDLS and CDR2 YYNGEE. J lost 2 bases, V lost 0 bases, and 3 bases had no gene match. The CDR3 totals 16 residues. The CDR3 spells CASSVAGGINTGELFF. The CDR3 DNA follows: TGTGCCAGCAGCGTAGCGGGGGGGATCAACACCGGGGAGCTGTTTTTT.

The chain links TRBV7-2 to TRBJ2-1; the match to TRBD2 covers 10 bases. The ends lost 6 bases at V and 8 bases at J; junction bases unmatched: 4. Germline assignment: CDR1 SGHTA and CDR2 FQGNSA. The CDR3 spans 13 residues. CDR3 sequence: CASSYLAGDEQFF. The DNA of the CDR3 is TGTGCCAGCAGTTACCTAGCGGGGGATGAGCAGTTCTTC.

The rearrangement uses TRBV6-4 and TRBJ1-1; D is possibly TRBD1 (6 bases). Germline CDR1 is MRHNA and CDR2 is SNTAGT. The CDR3 runs 13 residues. With 5 bases removed from V and 0 bases from J, the gap between germline ends came to 7 bases. CDR3: CASSRTVNTEAFF. The DNA of the CDR3 is TGTGCCAGCAGTAGGACAGTGAACACTGAAGCTTTCTTT.

This rearrangement joins TRBV4-3 to TRBJ2-3; D may be TRBD1 (6 bases). The CDR3 sequence is 14 residues long. With 0 bases removed from V and 6 bases from J, the gap between germline ends came to 10 bases. Germline V gene data show CDR1 as LGHNA and CDR2 as YSLEER. CDR3 loop: CASSQEGAGDTQYF. The CDR3 coding sequence is TGCGCCAGCAGCCAAGAGGGGGCCGGGGATACGCAGTATTTT.

CDR3 amino acids: CASSSDRNTEAFF. As DNA, the CDR3 is TGTGCCAGCAGCTCCGACAGGAACACTGAAGCTTTCTTT. The genes are TRBV7-8 and TRBJ1-1; D may be TRBD1 (5 bases). The CDR3 extends over 13 amino acids. V was shortened by 4 bases and J by 1 base, with 7 bases between the two germline ends. CDR1 SGHVS and CDR2 FQNEAQ come from the germline V gene.

In its sample, this clone was seen a few times. The chain is built from TRBV6-5 and TRBJ1-5; D unresolved. The CDR3 has 14 residues. The germline V gene has CDR1 MNHEY and CDR2 SVGAGI. Trimming took off 4 bases at V and 4 bases at J, with 11 bases between the two ends. CDR3 DNA: TGTGCCAGCAGTTCCCCGGGGAGAAATCAGCCCCAGCATTTT. Translating gives CASSSPGRNQPQHF.

The J gene is TRBJ2-3, the V gene TRBV4-1; maybe TRBD1 (6 bases). The CDR3 is 16 residues long. Trimming left V 0 bases short and J 4 bases short, with 14 bases between. Germline CDR1 MGHRA, CDR2 YSYEKL. In DNA form, the CDR3 reads TGCGCCAGCAGCCAAGATCGGTACAGGGACGCAGATACGCAGTATTTT. Its translation: CASSQDRYRDADTQYF.

The chain couples TRBV5-1 to TRBJ2-3; possible D gene TRBD1, 7 bases. Trimming left V 3 bases short and J 3 bases short, with 17 bases between. Per the germline V gene, CDR1 is SGHRS and CDR2 is YFSETQ. CDR3 length: 16 residues. The CDR3 protein is CASSSGEGARTDTQYF. In DNA, the CDR3 is TGCGCCAGCAGCTCGGGAGAGGGGGCCCGGACAGATACGCAGTATTTT.

The chain carries TRBV29-1 and TRBJ2-5, with D possibly being TRBD2 (5 bases). V shed 1 base and J shed 14 bases, with 11 bases lying between them. CDR1 is SQVTM and CDR2 is ANQGSEA in the germline V gene. This CDR3 is 10 amino acids long. The CDR3 DNA sequence: TGCAGCGTTGAAGCAGCTAGCCACTACTTC. Its protein is CSVEAASHYF.

The chain is built from TRBV19 and TRBJ2-3, with 8 bases fitting TRBD1. V was clipped by 5 bases and J by 2 bases; unmatched bases: 6. Germline V gene lookup returns CDR1 LNHDA and CDR2 SQIVND (reference sequence). This CDR3 contains 15 residues. For the CDR3, the DNA is TGTGCCAGTAGTCCACGGGACAGGTACACAGATACGCAGTATTTT. Translation gives CASSPRDRYTDTQYF.

This sequence joins TRBV27 and TRBJ1-1, with D hard to call. Trimming left V 0 bases short and J 13 bases short, with 21 bases between. There are 15 residues in the CDR3. CDR1 MNHEY and CDR2 SMNVEV come from the germline V gene (reference sequence). CDR3 nucleotide sequence: TGTGCCAGCAGTTTATCGGCCACCCTCTCGGTGAGGGTTTTCTTT. Translating gives CASSLSATLSVRVFF.

V usage is TRBV2 and J usage is TRBJ2-3; possibly TRBD1 for D (6 bases). Germline V lookup: CDR1 SNHLY, CDR2 FYNNEI. This CDR3 has 15 residues. The V and J ends lost 6 bases and 3 bases respectively, with 16 bases between them. DNA for the CDR3: TGTGCCAGCAGCCGACAACCAACAGGGACAGATACGCAGTATTTT. It encodes CASSRQPTGTDTQYF. Full variable domain (outside the CDR3, taken from reference TRBV2 and TRBJ2-3): EPEVTQTPSHQVTQMGQEVILRCVPISNHLYFYWYRQILGQKVEFLVSFYNNEISEKSEIFDDQFSVERPDGSNFTLKIRSTKLEDSAMYFCASSRQPTGTDTQYFGPGTRLTVL.

The chain is built from TRBV9 and TRBJ1-4; D is undetermined. The CDR3 runs to 16 residues. V lost 1 base and J 0 bases, leaving 10 bases between the germline ends. Germline V lookup: CDR1 SGDLS, CDR2 YYNGEE. The CDR3 DNA reads TGTGCCAGCAGCGTATCCAACAGTGCAACTAATGAAAAACTGTTTTTT. Amino acids: CASSVSNSATNEKLFF.

This rearrangement joins TRBV2 to TRBJ2-7, with 7 positions matching TRBD2. Looked up from germline, CDR1 is SNHLY and CDR2 is FYNNEI. This CDR3 has 11 residues. The V segment lost 6 bases and the J segment 5 bases; nucleotides outside the gene matches: 1. CDR3 coding DNA: TGTGCCAGCAGCACTAGCGACGAGCAGTACTTC. It specifies CASSTSDEQYF.

The J gene is TRBJ1-5, the V gene TRBV6-1, with D uncertain. Germline V CDR1 and CDR2: MNHNS, SASEGT. CDR3 length: 11 amino acids. Trimming removed 4 bases from V and 7 bases from J, with 5 bases in between. This CDR3 reads CASSAKQPQHF. DNA of the CDR3: TGTGCCAGCAGTGCAAAACAGCCCCAGCATTTT.

V usage is TRBV2 and J usage is TRBJ2-1, with D hard to call. V was cut by 5 bases and J by 6 bases, with 14 bases left in between. CDR3 length: 14 amino acids. In germline, CDR1 is SNHLY, CDR2 FYNNEI. CDR3: CASSQTALPNEQFF. In DNA, the CDR3 is TGTGCCAGCAGTCAAACAGCCCTCCCCAATGAGCAGTTCTTC.

This clone was picked up a small number of times. The chain recombines TRBV2 with TRBJ1-2; D unclear. The CDR3 spans 15 residues. With 2 bases removed from V and 2 bases from J, the gap between germline ends came to 12 bases. Germline V gene data show CDR1 as SNHLY and CDR2 as FYNNEI. Here the CDR3 DNA reads TGTGCCAGCAGTGAATGGGAGAAGGCGAACTATGGCTACACCTTC. It encodes CASSEWEKANYGYTF.

The chain is built from TRBV11-1 and TRBJ2-5; D may be TRBD2 (5 bases). Per germline, CDR1 SGHAT and CDR2 FQDESV (reference sequence). The CDR3 contains 16 residues. Trimming removed 3 bases at V and 1 base at J, with 15 bases between. The CDR3 spells CASSFQTRGPQETQYF. The DNA for the CDR3 is TGTGCCAGCAGCTTTCAGACTCGAGGGCCCCAAGAGACCCAGTACTTC.

About this clone itself: Other DNA sequences in this specimen translate into the identical CDR3. The genes are TRBV18 and TRBJ1-1; TRBD1 matches 9 bases. The germline gives CDR1 KGHSH, CDR2 LQKENI. The CDR3 runs 15 residues. The V and J ends lost 3 bases and 2 bases, in that order; junction bases with no gene match: 4. The CDR3 bases are TGTGCCAGCTCACCGCGACAGGGGGGAAACACTGAAGCTTTCTTT. It specifies CASSPRQGGNTEAFF.

Only a few counts were recorded for this clone. V and J are TRBV27 and TRBJ2-5; D is unclear. V lost 2 bases to trimming and J lost 5 bases, with 15 bases between them. Germline V lookup: CDR1 MNHEY, CDR2 SMNVEV (reference sequence). The CDR3 is 15 residues long. In DNA form, the CDR3 reads TGTGCCAGCAGTTTAGATTCGGCTAGTAGGGAGACCCAGTACTTC. Residues: CASSLDSASRETQYF.

The chain employs TRBV19 and TRBJ1-1; D is undetermined. The CDR3 is 13 amino acids. Between the trimmed V and J ends, which lost 4 bases and 8 bases, there was a span of 14 bases. Per the germline V gene, CDR1 is LNHDA and CDR2 is SQIVND (reference sequence). CDR3 nucleotide sequence: TGTGCCAGTAGTACAACCCTGGCGGCAGAAGCTTTCTTT. Protein: CASSTTLAAEAFF.

Details on this clone: An end of the junction does not agree with germline; a read error may underlie this. Other DNA sequences in this sample translate to the same CDR3. V gene TRBV5-1 combines with J gene TRBJ2-6, with TRBD1 matching 11 bases. This CDR3 contains 20 residues. CDR1 SGHRS and CDR2 YFSETQ come from the germline V gene. CDR3 sequence (DNA): TGCGCCAGCAGCTTCCCCCGAGGACAGGGGGCTCAATCTGGGGCCAACGTCTTGACTTTC. This encodes CASSFPRGQGAQSGANVLTF.

This chain uses TRBV12-5 with TRBJ2-1, with unresolved D. The germline CDR1 and CDR2 sequences are LGHNT and FRNRAP. This CDR3 contains 12 residues. V lost 4 bases and J lost 8, with 9 bases in between. The CDR3 DNA reads TGTGCTAGTGGTTCCAACCGGTATGAGCAGTTCTTC. Its translation is CASGSNRYEQFF.

The chain joins TRBV6-5 to TRBJ1-1; 7 nucleotides agree with TRBD1. V lost 6 bases to trimming and J lost 2 bases; unmatched junction nucleotides: 3. Per germline, CDR1 MNHEY and CDR2 SVGAGI. This CDR3 has 13 residues. Here the CDR3 reads CASRGQLNTEAFF. The CDR3 DNA reads as TGTGCCAGCAGGGGACAGCTAAACACTGAAGCTTTCTTT.

This clone occurred a few times. V usage is TRBV11-2 and J usage is TRBJ2-1; 7 bases agree with TRBD2. CDR3 length: 14 residues. The junction had 10 bases not matched to a gene; V was cut back by 4 bases and J by 10 bases. CDR1 SGHAT and CDR2 FQNNGV come from the germline V gene. In DNA form, the CDR3 reads TGTGCCAGCAGCTCGGGGGGATTGTTCGGAGAGCAGTTCTTC. Translated, it gives CASSSGGLFGEQFF. The variable domain in full, completed from reference TRBV11-2 and TRBJ2-1, reads EAGVAQSPRYKIIEKRQSVAFWCNPISGHATLYWYQQILGQGPKLLIQFQNNGVVDDSQLPKDRFSAERLKGVDSTLKIQPAKLEDSAVYLCASSSGGLFGEQFFGPGTRLTVL.

This clone was found a few times. This chain connects TRBV6-5 to TRBJ1-3, with D perhaps matching TRBD1 (6 bases). The V gene's germline CDR1 is MNHEY and CDR2 SVGAGI. The V end was cut by 6 bases, the J end by 6 bases, with 18 bases between. This CDR3 region has 15 residues. CDR3 coding DNA: TGTGCCAGCAGCCCTCACAGGGCCCTGGAAAACACCATATATTTT. It translates to CASSPHRALENTIYF.

The table lists this clone with a few counts. This chain uses TRBV4-2 with TRBJ2-2; weak D call: TRBD1 (6 bases). V shed 0 bases and J shed 6 bases, with 14 bases lying between them. This CDR3 is 16 amino acids long. CDR1 LGHNA and CDR2 YNFKEQ come from the germline V gene. CDR3 sequence: CASSQDLRRGPGELFF. The DNA of the CDR3 is TGTGCCAGCAGCCAAGATCTTCGCAGGGGCCCCGGGGAGCTGTTTTTT.

CDR3 bases: TGTGCCAGCAGCTTACTGCCCCCGGGACAGAGCACAGATACGCAGTATTTT. It is translated as CASSLLPPGQSTDTQYF. J is TRBJ2-3 and V is TRBV7-3, with 7 bases identical to TRBD1. The CDR3 is 17 amino acids. Germline V gene data show CDR1 as SGHTA and CDR2 as FQGTGA. The junction had 8 bases not matched to a gene; V was cut back by 2 bases and J by 0 bases.

This sequence joins TRBV30 and TRBJ2-7; 7 bases are shared with TRBD1. This CDR3 comprises 13 residues. CDR1 and CDR2 from the germline V gene are GTSNPN and SVGIG (reference sequence). V shed 2 bases and J 2 bases; nucleotides not matched to a gene: 3. The CDR3 sequence is CAWSPQGPYEQYF. Here the CDR3 DNA reads TGTGCCTGGAGTCCACAGGGGCCCTACGAGCAGTACTTC.